This T cell receptor (beta chain) was identified in a study of blood T cell repertoires in COVID-19. As for the study in general: Italy, Spain and the United States were the sources of the convalescent and acute COVID-19 samples. PBMCs, B-cell-depleted T cells, or T cells were the source of the cDNA or gDNA that made up the material.

Methods used by the authors: How many nucleated cells were present was estimated from reference gene primer amplification. TCRdb's copy holds only in-frame clones and misses some; the assay was immunoSEQ multiplex PCR. V and J calls and clone size come straight from that table; D and trimming were deduced from the DNA. The sample has fewer than 250,000 clones; 70% to 90% are singletons. CDR3 length: 15 residues. In germline, CDR1 is KGHDR, CDR2 SFDVKD. V lost 2 bases and J lost 15; bases outside the gene matches: 8. The sequenced material came from peripheral blood. The gene calls are TRBV24-1 and TRBJ2-1; 14 bases align to TRBD2. The receptor was isolated from a woman in her sixties or seventies with acute or convalescent COVID-19. The chain's CDR3 is CATSDSGTSGSQGFF. CDR3 coding DNA: TGTGCCACCAGTGATTCCGGGACTAGCGGGAGTCAGGGGTTCTTC.